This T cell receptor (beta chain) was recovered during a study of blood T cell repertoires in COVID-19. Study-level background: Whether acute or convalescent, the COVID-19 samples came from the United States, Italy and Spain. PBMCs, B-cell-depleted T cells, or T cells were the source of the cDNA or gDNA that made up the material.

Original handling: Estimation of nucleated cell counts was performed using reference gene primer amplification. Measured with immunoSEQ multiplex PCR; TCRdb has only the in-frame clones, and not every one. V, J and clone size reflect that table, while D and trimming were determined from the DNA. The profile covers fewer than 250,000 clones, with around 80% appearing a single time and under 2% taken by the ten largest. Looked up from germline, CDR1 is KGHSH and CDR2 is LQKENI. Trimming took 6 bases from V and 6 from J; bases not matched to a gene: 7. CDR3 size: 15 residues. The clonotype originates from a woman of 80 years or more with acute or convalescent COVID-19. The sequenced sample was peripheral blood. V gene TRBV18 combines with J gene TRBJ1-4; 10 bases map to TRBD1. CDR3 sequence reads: CASSRDRGTDEKLFF. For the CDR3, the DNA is TGTGCCAGCTCGCGGGACAGGGGAACAGATGAAAAACTGTTTTTT.